This T cell receptor beta chain is drawn from a study of T cells in Graves' hyperthyroidism and ophthalmopathy. Study results and caveats: Ophthalmopathy, which appeared later, was predicted by the model a median about 6 months before onset. Blood also contained most expanded thyroid clonotypes above 0.001.

Each ophthalmopathy patient scored at least 3 on the Clinical Activity Score and at least 4 on NOSPECS grade, with duration under 3 months. Orbital computed tomography, thyroid ultrasound, serum thyroxine and TRAb, and clinical symptoms together informed the diagnoses. Notes on this clonotype: Antigen: not known.

The CDR3 consists of 15 residues. Per the germline V gene, CDR1 is SNHLY and CDR2 is FYNNEI. V lost 6 bases and J lost 5; bases outside the gene matches: 9. TCR beta CDR3 regions were amplified from RNA transcripts. With the HTBI primer set, the TCR CDR3 went through a first round of RT-PCR. TCRdb itself ran the multiplex PCR reads through MiXCR, one entry per CDR3 protein. The table has approximately 690,000 distinct CDR3 sequences, roughly 14% seen once; the top ten hold approximately 12%. The TCR comes from a woman between 50 and 59 years old with Graves' ophthalmopathy. Sequenced input: blood. The chain recombines TRBV2 with TRBJ2-3, with 9 bases matching TRBD1. The CDR3 nucleotides are TGTGCCAGCAGAGAAAGGACAGGGGACGTAGATACGCAGTATTTT. It encodes CASRERTGDVDTQYF.